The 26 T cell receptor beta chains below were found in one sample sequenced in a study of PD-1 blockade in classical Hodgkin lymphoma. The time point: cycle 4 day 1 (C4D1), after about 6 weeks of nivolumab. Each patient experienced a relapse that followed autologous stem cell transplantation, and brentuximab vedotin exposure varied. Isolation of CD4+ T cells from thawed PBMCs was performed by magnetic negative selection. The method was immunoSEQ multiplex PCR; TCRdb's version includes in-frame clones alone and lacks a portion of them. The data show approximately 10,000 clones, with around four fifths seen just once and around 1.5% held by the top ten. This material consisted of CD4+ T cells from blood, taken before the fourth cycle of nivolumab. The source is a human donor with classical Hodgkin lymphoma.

This CDR3 reads CASSNPIHNEQFF. In nucleotides, the CDR3 is TGTGCCAGCAGCAACCCCATCCACAATGAGCAGTTCTTC. The J gene is TRBJ2-1, the V gene TRBV11-1; D not resolved. The CDR3 extends over 13 amino acids. V lost 5 bases to trimming and J lost 5 bases, with 10 bases between them. CDR1 and CDR2 (germline): SGHAT, FQDESV (reference sequence).

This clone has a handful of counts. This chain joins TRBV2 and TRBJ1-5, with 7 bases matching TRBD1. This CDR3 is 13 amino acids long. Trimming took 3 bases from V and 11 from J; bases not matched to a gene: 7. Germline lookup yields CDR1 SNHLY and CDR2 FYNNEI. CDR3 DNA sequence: TGTGCCAGCAGTGACACCTATGACAGGGCCCAGCATTTT. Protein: CASSDTYDRAQHF.

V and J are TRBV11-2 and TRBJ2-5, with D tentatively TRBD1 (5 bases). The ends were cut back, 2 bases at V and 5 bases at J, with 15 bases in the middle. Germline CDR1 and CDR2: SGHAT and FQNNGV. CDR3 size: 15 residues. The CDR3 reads CASSLPGWTRETQYF. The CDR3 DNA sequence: TGTGCCAGCAGCTTACCAGGGTGGACAAGGGAGACCCAGTACTTC.

This CDR3 reads CASSPTDRASDTQYF. CDR3 DNA: TGTGCCAGCAGCCCGACGGACAGGGCGTCAGATACGCAGTATTTT. The chain uses TRBV7-2 and TRBJ2-3, with 8 bases lining up with TRBD1. Germline V gene data show CDR1 as SGHTA and CDR2 as FQGNSA. V dropped 5 bases and J dropped 4; count of bases not matched to a gene: 8. CDR3 length: 15 amino acids.

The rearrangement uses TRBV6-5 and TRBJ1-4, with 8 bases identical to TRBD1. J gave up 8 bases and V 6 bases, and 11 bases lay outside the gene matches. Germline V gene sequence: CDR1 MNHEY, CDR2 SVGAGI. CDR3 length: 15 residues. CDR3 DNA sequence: TGTGCCAGCAGGCCCTCAGGGGGCGCAGGCGAAAAACTGTTTTTT. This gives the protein CASRPSGGAGEKLFF.

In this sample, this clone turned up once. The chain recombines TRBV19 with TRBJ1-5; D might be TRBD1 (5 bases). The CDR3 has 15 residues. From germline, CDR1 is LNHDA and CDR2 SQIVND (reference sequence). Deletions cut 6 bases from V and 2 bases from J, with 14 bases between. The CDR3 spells CASSATAGGNQPQHF. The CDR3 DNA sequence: TGTGCCAGTAGCGCGACAGCCGGGGGCAATCAGCCCCAGCATTTT.

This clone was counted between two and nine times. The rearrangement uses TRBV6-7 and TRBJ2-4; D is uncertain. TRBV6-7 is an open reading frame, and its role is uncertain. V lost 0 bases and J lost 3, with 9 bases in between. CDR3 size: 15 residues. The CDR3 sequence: CASSYSGSRKNIQYF. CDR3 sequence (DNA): TGTGCCAGCAGTTACTCGGGGTCCCGCAAAAACATTCAGTACTTC.

The chain's CDR3 is CAWERGGWSDTQYF. For the CDR3, the DNA is TGTGCCTGGGAGCGGGGGGGGTGGTCAGATACGCAGTATTTT. This chain uses TRBV30 with TRBJ2-3; 10 bases fit TRBD2. The germline V gene has CDR1 GTSNPN and CDR2 SVGIG (reference sequence). Trimming at V came to 5 bases and at J to 4 bases, leaving 6 bases not matched to a gene. This CDR3 is built from 14 residues.

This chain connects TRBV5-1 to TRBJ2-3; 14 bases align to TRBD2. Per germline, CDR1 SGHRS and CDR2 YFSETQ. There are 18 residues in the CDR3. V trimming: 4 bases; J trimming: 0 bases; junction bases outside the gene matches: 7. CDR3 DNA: TGCGCCAGCAGCACTGGGACTAGCGGGAGTGGGAGCACAGATACGCAGTATTTT. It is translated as CASSTGTSGSGSTDTQYF.

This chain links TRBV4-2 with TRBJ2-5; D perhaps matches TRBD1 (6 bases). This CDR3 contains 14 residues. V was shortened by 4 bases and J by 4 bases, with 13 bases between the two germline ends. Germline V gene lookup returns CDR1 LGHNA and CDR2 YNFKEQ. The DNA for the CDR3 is TGTGCCAGCAGCCCCCGTTCAGGGGTAGAGACCCAGTACTTC. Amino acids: CASSPRSGVETQYF.

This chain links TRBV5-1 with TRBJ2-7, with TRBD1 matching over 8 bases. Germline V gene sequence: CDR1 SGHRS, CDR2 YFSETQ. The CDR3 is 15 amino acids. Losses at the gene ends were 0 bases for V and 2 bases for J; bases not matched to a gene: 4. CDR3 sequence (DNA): TGCGCCAGCAGCTTGGACCGGGACAGGACCTACGAGCAGTACTTC. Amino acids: CASSLDRDRTYEQYF.

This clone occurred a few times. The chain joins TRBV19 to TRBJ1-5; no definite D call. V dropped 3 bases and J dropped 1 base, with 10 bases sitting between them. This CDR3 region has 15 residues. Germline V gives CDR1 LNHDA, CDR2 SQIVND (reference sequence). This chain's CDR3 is CASSMVRESNQPQHF. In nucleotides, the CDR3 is TGTGCCAGTAGTATGGTTAGGGAGAGCAATCAGCCCCAGCATTTT.

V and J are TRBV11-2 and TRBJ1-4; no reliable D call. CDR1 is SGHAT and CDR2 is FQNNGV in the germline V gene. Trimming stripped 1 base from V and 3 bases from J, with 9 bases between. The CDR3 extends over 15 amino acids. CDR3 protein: CASSLGGSPNEKLFF. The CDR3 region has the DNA TGTGCCAGCAGCTTAGGCGGCAGCCCTAATGAAAAACTGTTTTTT.

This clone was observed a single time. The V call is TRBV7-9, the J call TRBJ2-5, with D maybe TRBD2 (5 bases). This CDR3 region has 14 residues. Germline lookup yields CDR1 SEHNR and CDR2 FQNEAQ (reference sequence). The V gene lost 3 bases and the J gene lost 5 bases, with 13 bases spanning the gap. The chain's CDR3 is CASSLEALRETQYF. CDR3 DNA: TGTGCCAGCAGCTTGGAGGCACTCCGGGAGACCCAGTACTTC.

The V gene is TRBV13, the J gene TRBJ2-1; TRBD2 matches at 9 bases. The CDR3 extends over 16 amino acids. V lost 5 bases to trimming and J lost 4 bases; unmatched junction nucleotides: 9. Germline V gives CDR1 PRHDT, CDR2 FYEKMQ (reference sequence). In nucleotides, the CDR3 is TGTGCCAGCAGCACGCCCGGGACTAGCCGGTACAATGAGCAGTTCTTC. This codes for CASSTPGTSRYNEQFF.

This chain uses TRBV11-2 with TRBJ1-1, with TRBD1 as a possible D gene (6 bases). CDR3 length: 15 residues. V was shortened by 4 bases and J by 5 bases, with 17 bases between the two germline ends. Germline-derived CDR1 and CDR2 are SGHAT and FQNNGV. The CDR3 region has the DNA TGTGCCAGCAGCTCCTTGGAGGGGGGTTATACTGAAGCTTTCTTT. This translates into CASSSLEGGYTEAFF. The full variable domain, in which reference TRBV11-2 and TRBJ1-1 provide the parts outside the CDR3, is EAGVAQSPRYKIIEKRQSVAFWCNPISGHATLYWYQQILGQGPKLLIQFQNNGVVDDSQLPKDRFSAERLKGVDSTLKIQPAKLEDSAVYLCASSSLEGGYTEAFFGQGTRLTVV.

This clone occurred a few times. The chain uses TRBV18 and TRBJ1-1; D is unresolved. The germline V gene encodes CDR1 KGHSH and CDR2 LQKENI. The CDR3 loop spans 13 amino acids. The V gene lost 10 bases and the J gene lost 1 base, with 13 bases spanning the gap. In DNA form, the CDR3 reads TGTGCCACCCGGACGCAAGCGAACACTGAAGCTTTCTTT. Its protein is CATRTQANTEAFF.

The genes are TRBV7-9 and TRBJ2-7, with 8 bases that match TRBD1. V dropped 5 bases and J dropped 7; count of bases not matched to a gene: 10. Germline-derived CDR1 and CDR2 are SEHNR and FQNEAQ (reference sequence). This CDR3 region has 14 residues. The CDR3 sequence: CASSQEQGEREQYF. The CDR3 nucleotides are TGTGCCAGCAGCCAAGAACAGGGGGAACGAGAGCAGTACTTC.

CDR3 sequence: CASSLVKGGGNIQYF. The CDR3 bases are TGTGCCAGCAGCTTGGTCAAGGGAGGAGGAAACATTCAGTACTTC. The V gene is TRBV5-5, the J gene TRBJ2-4, with a weak D call TRBD2 (6 bases). The CDR3 is made up of 15 amino acids. Trimming cost V 0 bases and J 6 bases, with 13 bases left between them. Germline CDR1 and CDR2: SGHKS and YYEKEE (reference sequence).

The CDR3 reads CASSSAGTGPPEQYF. The CDR3 DNA is TGTGCCAGCAGCTCCGCCGGGACAGGGCCGCCCGAGCAGTACTTC. The rearrangement links TRBV7-2 to TRBJ2-7; TRBD1 matches 9 bases. CDR1 is SGHTA, CDR2 FQGNSA, per germline. Unmatched junction bases numbered 10, after V lost 4 bases and J lost 6 bases. The CDR3 contains 15 residues.

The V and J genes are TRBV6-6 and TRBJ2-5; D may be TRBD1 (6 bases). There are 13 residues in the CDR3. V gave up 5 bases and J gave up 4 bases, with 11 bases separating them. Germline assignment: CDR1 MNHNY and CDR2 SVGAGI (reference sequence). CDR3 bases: TGTGCCAGCAGTACAGGGTCAGCAGAGACCCAGTACTTC. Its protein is CASSTGSAETQYF.

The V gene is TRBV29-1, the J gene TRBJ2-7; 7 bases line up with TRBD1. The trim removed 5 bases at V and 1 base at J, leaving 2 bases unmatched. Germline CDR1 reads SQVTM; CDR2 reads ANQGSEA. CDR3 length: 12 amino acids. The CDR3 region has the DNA TGCAGCGTTAGACAGGGATCCTACGAGCAGTACTTC. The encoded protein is CSVRQGSYEQYF.

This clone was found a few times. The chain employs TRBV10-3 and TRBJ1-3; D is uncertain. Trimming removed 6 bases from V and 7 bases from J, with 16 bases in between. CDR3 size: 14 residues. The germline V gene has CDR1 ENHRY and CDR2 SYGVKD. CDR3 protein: CAISPGLLENTIYF. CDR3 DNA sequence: TGTGCCATCAGCCCGGGTCTCCTCGAGAACACCATATATTTT.

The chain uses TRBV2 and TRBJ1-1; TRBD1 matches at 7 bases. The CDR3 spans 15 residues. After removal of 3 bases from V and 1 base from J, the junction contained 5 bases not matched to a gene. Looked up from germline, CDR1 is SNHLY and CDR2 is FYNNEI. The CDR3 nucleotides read TGTGCCAGCAGTGAGAACAGGGGCGGGAACACTGAAGCTTTCTTT. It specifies CASSENRGGNTEAFF.

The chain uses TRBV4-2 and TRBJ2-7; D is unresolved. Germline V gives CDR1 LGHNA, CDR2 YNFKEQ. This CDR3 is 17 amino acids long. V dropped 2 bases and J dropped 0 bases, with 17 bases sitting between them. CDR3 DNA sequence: TGTGCCAGCAGCCAATCGATTGGCCAAACCACCTCCTACGAGCAGTACTTC. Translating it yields CASSQSIGQTTSYEQYF.

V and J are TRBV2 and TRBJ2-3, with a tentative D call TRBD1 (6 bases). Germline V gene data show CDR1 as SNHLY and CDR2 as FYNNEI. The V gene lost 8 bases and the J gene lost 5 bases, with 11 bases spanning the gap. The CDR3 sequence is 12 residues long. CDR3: CASLPGEDTQYF. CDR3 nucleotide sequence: TGTGCCAGCCTTCCAGGGGAAGATACGCAGTATTTT.